These 14 T cell receptor beta chains share one sample of origin, sequenced in a study of immune cell composition in non-small cell lung cancer. Assay: immunoSEQ multiplex PCR; the TCRdb copy retains only in-frame clones and omits some. The table has 2,000 to 2,500 clones, almost 75% seen once. Another study also made use of these data, one on CD4 T cells in lung cancer.

The sample comprised lung tumor tissue. The source is a human donor with non-small cell lung cancer.

The J gene is TRBJ2-1, the V gene TRBV30; 13 bases align to TRBD2. This CDR3 spans 16 amino acids. CDR1 is GTSNPN, CDR2 SVGIG, per germline (reference sequence). J lost 7 bases, V lost 1 base, and 7 bases had no gene match. CDR3 in amino acids: CAWSAGLAGSGNEQFF. The DNA of the CDR3 is TGTGCCTGGAGTGCGGGACTAGCGGGATCGGGTAATGAGCAGTTCTTC.

The chain joins TRBV29-1 to TRBJ2-5; 8 bases are shared with TRBD2. The germline V gene encodes CDR1 SQVTM and CDR2 ANQGSEA. Germline trimming cut 4 bases from V and 4 bases from J; bases unmatched to any gene: 5. CDR3 length: 13 residues. The CDR3: CSVAPGGVETQYF. CDR3 DNA sequence: TGCAGCGTTGCCCCGGGAGGGGTAGAGACCCAGTACTTC.

The chain uses TRBV30 and TRBJ2-7; possible D gene TRBD2, 6 bases. The CDR3 contains 14 residues. The V end lost 2 bases, the J end lost 6 bases, and 17 bases lay between the germline ends. Germline V gene lookup returns CDR1 GTSNPN and CDR2 SVGIG (reference sequence). In DNA, the CDR3 is TGTGCCTGGAGTACGGTCGGGAGAGCTCTCGAGCAGTACTTC. Its translation: CAWSTVGRALEQYF.

This clone was detected only a few times. The chain carries TRBV15 and TRBJ2-7, with a tentative D call TRBD1 (6 bases). The V gene lost 0 bases and the J gene lost 3 bases, with 12 bases spanning the gap. Germline V lookup: CDR1 LNHNV, CDR2 YYDKDF (reference sequence). The CDR3 is 15 residues long. The CDR3 region is CATSRDWAGDYEQYF. The CDR3 DNA is TGTGCCACCAGCAGAGATTGGGCAGGGGACTACGAGCAGTACTTC.

V usage is TRBV5-1 and J usage is TRBJ2-2, with 9 nucleotides matching TRBD1. V lost 2 bases, J lost 3 bases, and 2 bases stayed unmatched. The CDR3 loop spans 15 amino acids. From germline, CDR1 is SGHRS and CDR2 YFSETQ. CDR3: CASSFRTGDTGELFF. CDR3 coding DNA: TGCGCCAGCAGCTTCCGGACAGGGGACACCGGGGAGCTGTTTTTT.

This clone was counted only a few times. V is TRBV7-6 and J is TRBJ2-1; the match to TRBD1 covers 8 bases. CDR3 size: 15 residues. V lost 5 bases, J lost 9 bases, and 12 bases stayed unmatched. Germline CDR1 SGHVS, CDR2 FNYEAQ. The CDR3 DNA reads TGTGCCAGCAGCCCCCGGACAGGGTGGTTGGGTGAGCAGTTCTTC. This sequence encodes CASSPRTGWLGEQFF.

The chain links TRBV11-2 to TRBJ2-7; D gene unclear. Germline V gene data show CDR1 as SGHAT and CDR2 as FQNNGV. V was shortened by 3 bases and J by 6 bases, with 12 bases between the two germline ends. The CDR3 totals 13 residues. This chain's CDR3 is CASSFRPHGEQYF. The CDR3 coding sequence is TGTGCCAGCAGCTTCAGGCCCCACGGCGAGCAGTACTTC.

V gene TRBV5-4 combines with J gene TRBJ2-5; D is perhaps TRBD1 (5 bases). The V end lost 1 base, the J end lost 4 bases, and 8 bases lay between the germline ends. Germline V gives CDR1 SGHNT, CDR2 YYREEE (reference sequence). The CDR3 has 13 residues. CDR3 DNA: TGTGCCAGCAGCTTGATGCAGGGAGAGACCCAGTACTTC. Translated, it gives CASSLMQGETQYF.

J is TRBJ1-5 and V is TRBV14; 7 bases agree with TRBD1. The CDR3 is made up of 16 amino acids. Trimming took 4 bases from V and 3 from J; bases not matched to a gene: 9. Germline V CDR1 and CDR2: SGHDN, FVKESK. The CDR3 DNA reads TGTGCCAGCAGCCCCTCAGGGGGGACAGCCAATCAGCCCCAGCATTTT. Its protein is CASSPSGGTANQPQHF.

J is TRBJ2-3 and V is TRBV5-1, with 8 bases identical to TRBD1. The germline V gene encodes CDR1 SGHRS and CDR2 YFSETQ. CDR3 size: 14 residues. The junction had 4 bases not matched to a gene; V was cut back by 4 bases and J by 3 bases. The CDR3, as DNA: TGCGCCAGCAGCAAGGACAGGGAGACAGATACGCAGTATTTT. Translating gives CASSKDRETDTQYF.

This clone was counted once. The genes are TRBV5-1 and TRBJ2-5; 11 nucleotides line up with TRBD2. Germline V lookup: CDR1 SGHRS, CDR2 YFSETQ. The CDR3 spans 15 residues. Trimming took 4 bases from V and 2 from J; bases not matched to a gene: 4. CDR3 sequence (DNA): TGCGCCAGCAGCGACCGACTAGCGGGACAAGAGACCCAGTACTTC. Its protein is CASSDRLAGQETQYF.

This clone has only a few counts. The J gene is TRBJ1-1, the V gene TRBV29-1, with a tentative D call TRBD1 (5 bases). The CDR3 contains 12 residues. V was pared by 4 bases and J by 7 bases, with 13 bases between. Per the germline V gene, CDR1 is SQVTM and CDR2 is ANQGSEA. CDR3 sequence: CSVAGFGNEAFF. The CDR3 DNA follows: TGCAGCGTTGCAGGGTTTGGTAATGAAGCTTTCTTT.

This clone was counted only a few times. J is TRBJ2-1 and V is TRBV2; 14 bases are shared with TRBD2. V lost 4 bases, J lost 10 bases, and 15 bases stayed unmatched. Per the germline V gene, CDR1 is SNHLY and CDR2 is FYNNEI. The CDR3 totals 18 residues. CDR3 sequence reads: CASSGLRGLAGGVREQFF. CDR3 in DNA: TGTGCCAGCAGTGGCCTACGTGGACTAGCGGGAGGAGTGAGAGAGCAGTTCTTC. The full variable domain, in which reference TRBV2 and TRBJ2-1 provide the parts outside the CDR3, is EPEVTQTPSHQVTQMGQEVILRCVPISNHLYFYWYRQILGQKVEFLVSFYNNEISEKSEIFDDQFSVERPDGSNFTLKIRSTKLEDSAMYFCASSGLRGLAGGVREQFFGPGTRLTVL.

The chain links TRBV4-1 to TRBJ1-2; D remains unclear. Trimming removed 1 base from V and 4 bases from J, with 7 bases in between. The CDR3 runs 13 residues. CDR1 is MGHRA and CDR2 is YSYEKL in the germline V gene. CDR3: CASSQGGFYGYTF. Written as DNA, the CDR3 is TGCGCCAGCAGCCAAGGAGGGTTCTATGGCTACACCTTC.